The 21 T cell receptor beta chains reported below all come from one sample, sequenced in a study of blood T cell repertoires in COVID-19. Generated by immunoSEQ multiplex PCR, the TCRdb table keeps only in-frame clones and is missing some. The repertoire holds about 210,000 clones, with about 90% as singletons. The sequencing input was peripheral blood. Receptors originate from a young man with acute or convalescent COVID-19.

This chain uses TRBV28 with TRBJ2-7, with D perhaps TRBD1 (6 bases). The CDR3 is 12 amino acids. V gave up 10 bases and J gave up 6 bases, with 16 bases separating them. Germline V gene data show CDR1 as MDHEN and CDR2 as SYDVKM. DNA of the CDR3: TGTGCCACAAAAACAGGGACCTCCGAGCAGTACTTC. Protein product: CATKTGTSEQYF.

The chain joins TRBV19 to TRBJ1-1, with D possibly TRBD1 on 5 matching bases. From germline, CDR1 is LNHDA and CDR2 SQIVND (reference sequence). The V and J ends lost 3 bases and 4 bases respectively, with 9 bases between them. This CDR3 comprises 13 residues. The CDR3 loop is CASSIFRATEAFF. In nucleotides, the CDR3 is TGTGCCAGTAGTATCTTCAGGGCCACTGAAGCTTTCTTT.

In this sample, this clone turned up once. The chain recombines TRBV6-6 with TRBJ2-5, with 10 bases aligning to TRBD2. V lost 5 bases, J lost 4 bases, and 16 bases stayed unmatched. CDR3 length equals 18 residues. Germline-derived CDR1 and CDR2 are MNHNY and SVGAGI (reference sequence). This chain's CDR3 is CASSHGERLAGAGETQYF. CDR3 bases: TGTGCCAGCAGTCACGGAGAACGGCTAGCGGGGGCGGGAGAGACCCAGTACTTC.

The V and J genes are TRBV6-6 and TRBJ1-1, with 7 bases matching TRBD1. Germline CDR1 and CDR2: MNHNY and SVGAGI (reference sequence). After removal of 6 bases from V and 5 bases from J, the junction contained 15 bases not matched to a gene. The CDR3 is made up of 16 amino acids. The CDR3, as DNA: TGTGCCAGCAGAGACCAGAAACAGGGGATGGGTACTGAAGCTTTCTTT. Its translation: CASRDQKQGMGTEAFF.

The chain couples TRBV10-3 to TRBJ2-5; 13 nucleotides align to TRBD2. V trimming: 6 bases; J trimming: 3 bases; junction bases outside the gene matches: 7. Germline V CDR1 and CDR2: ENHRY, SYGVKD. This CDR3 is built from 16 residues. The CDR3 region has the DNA TGTGCCATCAGCGCCGGTGGGACTAGCGGGAAAGAGACCCAGTACTTC. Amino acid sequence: CAISAGGTSGKETQYF.

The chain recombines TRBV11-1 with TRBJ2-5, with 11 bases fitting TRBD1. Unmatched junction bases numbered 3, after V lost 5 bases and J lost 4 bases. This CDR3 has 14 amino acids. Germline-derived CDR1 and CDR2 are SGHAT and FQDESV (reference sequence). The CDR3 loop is CASSRDRGTETQYF. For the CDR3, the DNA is TGTGCCAGCAGCCGGGACAGGGGGACAGAGACCCAGTACTTC.

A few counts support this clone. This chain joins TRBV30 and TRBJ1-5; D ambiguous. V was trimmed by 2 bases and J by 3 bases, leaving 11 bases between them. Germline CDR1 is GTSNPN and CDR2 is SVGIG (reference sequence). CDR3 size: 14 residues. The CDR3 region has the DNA TGTGCCTGGAGTAGGGAGTTTGACAATCAGCCCCAGCATTTT. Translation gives CAWSREFDNQPQHF.

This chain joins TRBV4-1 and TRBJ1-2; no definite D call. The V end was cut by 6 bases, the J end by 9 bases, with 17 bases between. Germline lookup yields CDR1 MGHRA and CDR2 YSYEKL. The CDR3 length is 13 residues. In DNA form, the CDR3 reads TGCGCCAGCAGTCGCGACACAGCCGTCCGCTACACCTTC. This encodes CASSRDTAVRYTF.

The CDR3 sequence: CASSLEMDRPYEQYF. The CDR3 DNA reads as TGCGCCAGCAGCTTGGAGATGGACAGGCCCTACGAGCAGTACTTC. This chain connects TRBV5-1 to TRBJ2-7; 7 bases map to TRBD1. The CDR3 runs 15 residues. Losses at the gene ends were 0 bases for V and 2 bases for J; bases not matched to a gene: 5. Germline CDR1 is SGHRS and CDR2 is YFSETQ.

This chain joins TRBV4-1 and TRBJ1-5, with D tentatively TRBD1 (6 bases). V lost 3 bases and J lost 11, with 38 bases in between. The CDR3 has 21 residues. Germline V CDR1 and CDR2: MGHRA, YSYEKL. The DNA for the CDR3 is TGCGCCAGCAGCCAGGATTTTGCCGGGACAATGACCGGGTCGGGAAAAGGTACCCAGCATTTT. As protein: CASSQDFAGTMTGSGKGTQHF.

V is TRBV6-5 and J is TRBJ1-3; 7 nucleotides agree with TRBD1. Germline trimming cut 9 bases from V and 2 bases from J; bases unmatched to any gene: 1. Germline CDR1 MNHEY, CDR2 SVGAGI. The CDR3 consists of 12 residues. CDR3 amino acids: CARGTAGNTIYF. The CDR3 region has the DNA TGTGCCAGGGGGACAGCTGGAAACACCATATATTTT.

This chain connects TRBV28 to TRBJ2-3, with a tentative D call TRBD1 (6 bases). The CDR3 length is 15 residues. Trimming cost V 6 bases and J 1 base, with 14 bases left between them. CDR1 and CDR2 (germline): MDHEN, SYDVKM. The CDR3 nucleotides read TGTGCCAGCAGCACCAGGGGTTTAGGCACAGATACGCAGTATTTT. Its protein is CASSTRGLGTDTQYF.

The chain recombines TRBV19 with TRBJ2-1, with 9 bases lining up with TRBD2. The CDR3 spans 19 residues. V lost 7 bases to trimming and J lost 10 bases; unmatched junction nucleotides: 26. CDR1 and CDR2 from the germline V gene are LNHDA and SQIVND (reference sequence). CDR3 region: CASTSLDLGGTSRPLEQFF. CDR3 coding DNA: TGTGCCAGTACCTCACTCGATCTTGGAGGGACTAGCAGACCGTTGGAGCAGTTCTTC.

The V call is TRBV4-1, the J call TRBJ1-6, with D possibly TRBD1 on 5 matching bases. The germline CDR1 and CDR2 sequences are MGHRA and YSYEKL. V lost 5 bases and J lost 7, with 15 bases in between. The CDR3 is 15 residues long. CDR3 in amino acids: CASSWGRGGNSPLHF. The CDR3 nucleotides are TGCGCCAGCAGCTGGGGGAGGGGAGGAAATTCACCCCTCCACTTT.

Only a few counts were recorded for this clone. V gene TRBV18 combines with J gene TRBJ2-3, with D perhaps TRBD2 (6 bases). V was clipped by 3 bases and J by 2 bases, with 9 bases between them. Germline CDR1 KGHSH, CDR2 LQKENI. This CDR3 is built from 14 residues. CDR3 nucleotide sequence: TGTGCCAGCTCACCCAGGACTACCACAGATACGCAGTATTTT. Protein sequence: CASSPRTTTDTQYF.

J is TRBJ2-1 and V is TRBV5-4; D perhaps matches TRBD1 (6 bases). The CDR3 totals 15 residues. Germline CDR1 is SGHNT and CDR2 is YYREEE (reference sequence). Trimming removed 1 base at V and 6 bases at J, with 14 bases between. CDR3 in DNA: TGTGCCAGCAGCTTGTACGAGGGGGTAGGCAATGAGCAGTTCTTC. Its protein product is CASSLYEGVGNEQFF.

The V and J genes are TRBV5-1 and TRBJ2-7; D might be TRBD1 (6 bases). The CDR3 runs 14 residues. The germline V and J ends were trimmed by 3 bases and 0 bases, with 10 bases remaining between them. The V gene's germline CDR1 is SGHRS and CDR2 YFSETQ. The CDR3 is CASSSQQGSYEQYF. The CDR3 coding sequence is TGCGCCAGCAGCTCACAACAGGGCTCCTACGAGCAGTACTTC. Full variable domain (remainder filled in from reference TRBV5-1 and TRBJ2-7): KAGVTQTPRYLIKTRGQQVTLSCSPISGHRSVSWYQQTPGQGLQFLFEYFSETQRNKGNFPGRFSGRQFSNSRSEMNVSTLELGDSALYLCASSSQQGSYEQYFGPGTRLTVT.

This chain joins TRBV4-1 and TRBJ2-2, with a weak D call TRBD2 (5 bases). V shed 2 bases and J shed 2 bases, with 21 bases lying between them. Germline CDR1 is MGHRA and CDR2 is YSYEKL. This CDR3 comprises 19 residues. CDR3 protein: CASSQRWMSDSLNTGELFF. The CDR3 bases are TGCGCCAGCAGCCAACGGTGGATGTCGGACTCCTTAAACACCGGGGAGCTGTTTTTT.

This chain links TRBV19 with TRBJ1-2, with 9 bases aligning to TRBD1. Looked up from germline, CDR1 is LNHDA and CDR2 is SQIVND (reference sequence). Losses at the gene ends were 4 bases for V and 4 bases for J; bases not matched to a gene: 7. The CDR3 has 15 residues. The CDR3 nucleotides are TGTGCCAGTAGTAATCGGGACAGGGTAATCTATGGCTACACCTTC. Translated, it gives CASSNRDRVIYGYTF.

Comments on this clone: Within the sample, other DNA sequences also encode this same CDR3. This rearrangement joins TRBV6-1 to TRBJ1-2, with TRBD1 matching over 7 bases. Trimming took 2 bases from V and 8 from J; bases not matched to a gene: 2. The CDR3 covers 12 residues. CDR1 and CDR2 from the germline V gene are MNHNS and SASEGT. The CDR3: CASSETGDGYTF. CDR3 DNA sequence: TGTGCCAGCAGTGAAACAGGGGACGGCTACACCTTC.

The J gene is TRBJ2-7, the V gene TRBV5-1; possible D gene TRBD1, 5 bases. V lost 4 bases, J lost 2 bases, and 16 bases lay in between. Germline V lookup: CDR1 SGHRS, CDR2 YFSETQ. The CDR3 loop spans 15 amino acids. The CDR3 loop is CASSIGVVEAYEQYF. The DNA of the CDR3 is TGCGCCAGCAGCATAGGGGTGGTCGAGGCCTACGAGCAGTACTTC.